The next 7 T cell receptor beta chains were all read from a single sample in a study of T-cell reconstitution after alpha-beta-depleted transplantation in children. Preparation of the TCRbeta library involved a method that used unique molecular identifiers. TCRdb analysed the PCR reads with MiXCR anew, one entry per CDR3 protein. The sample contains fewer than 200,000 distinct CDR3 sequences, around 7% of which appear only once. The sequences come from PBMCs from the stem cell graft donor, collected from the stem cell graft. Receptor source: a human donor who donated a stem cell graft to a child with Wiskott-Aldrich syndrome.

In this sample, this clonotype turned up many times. This CDR3 is CASSHFGRNTGELFF. CDR3 DNA: TGTGCCAGCAGCCATTTCGGGCGCAACACCGGGGAGCTGTTTTTT. The chain carries TRBV14 and TRBJ2-2; D call uncertain. The CDR3 is 15 amino acids. Per the germline V gene, CDR1 is SGHDN and CDR2 is FVKESK. V lost 3 bases and J 2 bases, leaving 10 bases between the germline ends.

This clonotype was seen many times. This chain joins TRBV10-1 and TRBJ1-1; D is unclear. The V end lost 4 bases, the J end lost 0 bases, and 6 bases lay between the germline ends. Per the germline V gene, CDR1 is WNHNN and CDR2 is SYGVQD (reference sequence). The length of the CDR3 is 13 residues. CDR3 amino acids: CASSGTMNTEAFF. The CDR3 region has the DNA TGCGCCAGCAGTGGGACCATGAACACTGAAGCTTTCTTT.

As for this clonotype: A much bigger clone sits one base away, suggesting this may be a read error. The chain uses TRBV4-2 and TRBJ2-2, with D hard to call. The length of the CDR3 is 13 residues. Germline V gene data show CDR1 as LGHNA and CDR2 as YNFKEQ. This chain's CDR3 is CDSSQELTGELFF. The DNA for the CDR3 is TGTGACAGCAGCCAAGAGCTGACCGGGGAGCTGTTTTTT.

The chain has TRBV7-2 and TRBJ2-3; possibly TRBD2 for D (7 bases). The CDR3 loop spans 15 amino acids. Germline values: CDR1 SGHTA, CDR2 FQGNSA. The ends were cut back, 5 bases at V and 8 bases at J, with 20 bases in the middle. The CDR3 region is CASSRTAGALGTQYF. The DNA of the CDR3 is TGTGCCAGCAGCCGCACGGCGGGGGCGTTGGGTACGCAGTATTTT.

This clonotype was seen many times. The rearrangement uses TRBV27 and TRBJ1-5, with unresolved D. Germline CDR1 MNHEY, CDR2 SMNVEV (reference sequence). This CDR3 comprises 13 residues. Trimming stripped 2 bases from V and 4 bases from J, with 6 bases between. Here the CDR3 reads CASSLMMNQPQHF. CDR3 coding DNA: TGTGCCAGCAGTTTAATGATGAATCAGCCCCAGCATTTT.

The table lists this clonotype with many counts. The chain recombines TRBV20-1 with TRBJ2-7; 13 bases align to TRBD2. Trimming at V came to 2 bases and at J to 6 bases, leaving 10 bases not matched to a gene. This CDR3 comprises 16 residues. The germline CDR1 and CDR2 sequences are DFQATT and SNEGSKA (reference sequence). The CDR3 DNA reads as TGCAGTGCTAGACTTCTGACTAGCGGGGGGCCGGGCGAGCAGTACTTC. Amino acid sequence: CSARLLTSGGPGEQYF.

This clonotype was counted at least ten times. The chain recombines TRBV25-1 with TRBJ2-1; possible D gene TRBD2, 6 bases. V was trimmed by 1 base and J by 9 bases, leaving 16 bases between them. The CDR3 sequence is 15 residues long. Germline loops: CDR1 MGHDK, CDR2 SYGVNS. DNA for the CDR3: TGTGCCAGCAGTGAATTCGGTATAGCGGTTAGTGAGCAGTTCTTC. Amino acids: CASSEFGIAVSEQFF.